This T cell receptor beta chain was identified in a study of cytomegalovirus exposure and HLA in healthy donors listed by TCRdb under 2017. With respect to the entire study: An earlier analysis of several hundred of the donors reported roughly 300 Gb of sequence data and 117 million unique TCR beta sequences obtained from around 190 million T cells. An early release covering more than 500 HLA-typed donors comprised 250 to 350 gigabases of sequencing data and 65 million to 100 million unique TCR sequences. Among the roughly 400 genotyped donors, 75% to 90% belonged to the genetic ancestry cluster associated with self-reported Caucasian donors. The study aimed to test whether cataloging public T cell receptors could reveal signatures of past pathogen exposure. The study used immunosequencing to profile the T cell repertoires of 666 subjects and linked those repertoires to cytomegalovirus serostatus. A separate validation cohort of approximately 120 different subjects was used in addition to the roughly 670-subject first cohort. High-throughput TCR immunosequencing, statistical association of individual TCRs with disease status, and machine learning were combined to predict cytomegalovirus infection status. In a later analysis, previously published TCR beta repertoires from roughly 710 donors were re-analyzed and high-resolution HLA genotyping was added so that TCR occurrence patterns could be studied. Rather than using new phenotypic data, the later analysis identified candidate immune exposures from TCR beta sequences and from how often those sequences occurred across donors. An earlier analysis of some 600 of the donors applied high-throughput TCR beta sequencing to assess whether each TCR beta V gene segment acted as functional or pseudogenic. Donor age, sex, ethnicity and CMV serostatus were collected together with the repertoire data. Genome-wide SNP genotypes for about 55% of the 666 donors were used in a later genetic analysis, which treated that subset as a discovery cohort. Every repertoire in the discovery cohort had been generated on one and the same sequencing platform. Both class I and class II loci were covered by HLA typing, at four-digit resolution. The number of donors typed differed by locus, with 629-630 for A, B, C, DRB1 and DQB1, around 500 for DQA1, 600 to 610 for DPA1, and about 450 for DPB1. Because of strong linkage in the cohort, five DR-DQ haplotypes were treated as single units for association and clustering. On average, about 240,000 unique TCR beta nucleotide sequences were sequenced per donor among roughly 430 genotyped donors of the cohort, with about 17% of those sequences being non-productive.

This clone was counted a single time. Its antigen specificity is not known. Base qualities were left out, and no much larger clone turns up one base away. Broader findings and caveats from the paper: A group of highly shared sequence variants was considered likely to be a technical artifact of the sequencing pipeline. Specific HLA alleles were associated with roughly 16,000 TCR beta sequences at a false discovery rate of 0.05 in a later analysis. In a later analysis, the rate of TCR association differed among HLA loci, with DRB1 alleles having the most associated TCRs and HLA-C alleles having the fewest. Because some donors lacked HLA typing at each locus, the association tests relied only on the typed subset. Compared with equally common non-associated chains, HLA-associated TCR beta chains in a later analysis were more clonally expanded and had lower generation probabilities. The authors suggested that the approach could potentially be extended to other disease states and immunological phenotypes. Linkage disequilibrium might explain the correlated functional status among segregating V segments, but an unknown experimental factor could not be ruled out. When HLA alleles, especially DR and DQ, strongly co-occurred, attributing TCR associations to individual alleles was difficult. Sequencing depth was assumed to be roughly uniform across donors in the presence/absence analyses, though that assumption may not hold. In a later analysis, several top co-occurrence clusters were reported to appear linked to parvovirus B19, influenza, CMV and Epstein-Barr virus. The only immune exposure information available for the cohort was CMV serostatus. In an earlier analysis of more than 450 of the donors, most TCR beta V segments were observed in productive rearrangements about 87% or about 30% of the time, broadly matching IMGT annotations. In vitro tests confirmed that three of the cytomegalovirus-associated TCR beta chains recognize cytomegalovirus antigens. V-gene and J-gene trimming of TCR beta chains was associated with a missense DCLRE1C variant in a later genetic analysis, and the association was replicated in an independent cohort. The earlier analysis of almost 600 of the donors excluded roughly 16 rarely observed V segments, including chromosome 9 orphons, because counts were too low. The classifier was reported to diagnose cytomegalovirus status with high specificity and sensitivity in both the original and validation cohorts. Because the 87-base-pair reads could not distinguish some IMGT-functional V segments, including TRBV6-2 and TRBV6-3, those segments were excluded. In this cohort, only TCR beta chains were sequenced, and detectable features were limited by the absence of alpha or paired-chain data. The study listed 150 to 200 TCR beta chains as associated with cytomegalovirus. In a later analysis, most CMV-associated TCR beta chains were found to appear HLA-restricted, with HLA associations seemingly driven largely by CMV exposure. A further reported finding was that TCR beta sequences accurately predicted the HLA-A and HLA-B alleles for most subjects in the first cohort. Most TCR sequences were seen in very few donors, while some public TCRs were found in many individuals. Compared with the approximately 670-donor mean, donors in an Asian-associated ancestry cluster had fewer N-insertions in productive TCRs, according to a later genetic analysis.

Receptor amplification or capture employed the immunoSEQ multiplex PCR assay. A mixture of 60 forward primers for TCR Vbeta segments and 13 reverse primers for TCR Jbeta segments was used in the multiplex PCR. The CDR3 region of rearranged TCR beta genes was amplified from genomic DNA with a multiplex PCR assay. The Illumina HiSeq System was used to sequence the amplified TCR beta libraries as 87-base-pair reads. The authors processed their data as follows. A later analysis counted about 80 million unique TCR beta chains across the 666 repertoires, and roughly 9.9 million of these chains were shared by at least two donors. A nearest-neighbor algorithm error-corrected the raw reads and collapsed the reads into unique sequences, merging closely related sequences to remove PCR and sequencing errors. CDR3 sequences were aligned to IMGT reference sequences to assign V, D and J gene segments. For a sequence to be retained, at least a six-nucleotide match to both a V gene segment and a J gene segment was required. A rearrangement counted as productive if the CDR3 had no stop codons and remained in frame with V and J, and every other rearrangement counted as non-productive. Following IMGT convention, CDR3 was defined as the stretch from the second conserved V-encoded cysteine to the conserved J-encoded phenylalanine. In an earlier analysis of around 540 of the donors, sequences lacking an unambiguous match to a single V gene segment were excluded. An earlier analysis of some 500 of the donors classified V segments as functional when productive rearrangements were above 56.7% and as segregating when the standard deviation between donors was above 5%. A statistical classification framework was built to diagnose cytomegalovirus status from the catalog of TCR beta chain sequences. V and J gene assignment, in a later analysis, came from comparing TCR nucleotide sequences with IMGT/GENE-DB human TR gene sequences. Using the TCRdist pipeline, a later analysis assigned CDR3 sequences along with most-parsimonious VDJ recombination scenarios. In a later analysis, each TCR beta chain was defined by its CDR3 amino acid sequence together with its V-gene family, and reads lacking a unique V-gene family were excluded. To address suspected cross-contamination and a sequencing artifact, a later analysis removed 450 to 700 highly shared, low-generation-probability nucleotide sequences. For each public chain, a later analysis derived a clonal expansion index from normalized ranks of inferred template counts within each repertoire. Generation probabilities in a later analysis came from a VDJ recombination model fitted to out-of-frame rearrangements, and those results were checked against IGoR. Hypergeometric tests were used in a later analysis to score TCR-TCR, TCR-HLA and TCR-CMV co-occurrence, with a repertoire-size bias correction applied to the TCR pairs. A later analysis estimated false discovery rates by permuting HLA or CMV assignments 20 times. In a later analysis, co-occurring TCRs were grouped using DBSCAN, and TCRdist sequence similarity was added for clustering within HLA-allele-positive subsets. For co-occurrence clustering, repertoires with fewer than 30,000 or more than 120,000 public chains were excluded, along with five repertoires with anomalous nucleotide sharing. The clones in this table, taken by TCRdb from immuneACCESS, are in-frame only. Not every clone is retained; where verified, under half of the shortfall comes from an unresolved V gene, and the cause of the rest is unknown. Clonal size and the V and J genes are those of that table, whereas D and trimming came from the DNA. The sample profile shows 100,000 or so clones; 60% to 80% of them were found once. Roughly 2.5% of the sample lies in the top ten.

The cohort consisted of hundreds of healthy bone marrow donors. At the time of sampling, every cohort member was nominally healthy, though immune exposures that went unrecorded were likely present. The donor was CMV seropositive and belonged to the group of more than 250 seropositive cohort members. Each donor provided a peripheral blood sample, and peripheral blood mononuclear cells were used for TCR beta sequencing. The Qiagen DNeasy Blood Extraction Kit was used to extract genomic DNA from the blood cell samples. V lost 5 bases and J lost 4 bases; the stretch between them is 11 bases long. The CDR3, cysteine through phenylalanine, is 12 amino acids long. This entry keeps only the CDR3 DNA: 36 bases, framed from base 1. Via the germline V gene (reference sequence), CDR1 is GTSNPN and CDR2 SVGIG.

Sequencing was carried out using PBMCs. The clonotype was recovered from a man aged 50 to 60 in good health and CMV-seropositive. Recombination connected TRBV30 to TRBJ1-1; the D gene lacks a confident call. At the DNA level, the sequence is TGTGCCTGGGGTCAACCGGGCACTGAAGCTTTCTTT. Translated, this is CAWGQPGTEAFF.